Listed below are T cell receptor beta chains from one sample, sequenced in a study of monozygotic twins with inflammatory bowel disease. TCRdb re-called the 5' RACE reads; every CDR3 protein appears as one record, without DNA. The listing records roughly 300,000 distinct CDR3 sequences. The specimen sequenced was blood. Source of these receptors: a human donor with ulcerative colitis or Crohn's disease, or a healthy co-twin of an affected twin (not recorded which). CDR3s include the opening cysteine and the closing phenylalanine or tryptophan.

V: TRBV7-9
J: TRBJ1-1
CDR3: CASSLPQLEAFF

V: TRBV7-9
J: TRBJ2-1
CDR3: CASSKTGGYNEQFF

V: TRBV20-1
J: TRBJ2-5
CDR3: CSVELDRVEETQYF

V: TRBV7-6
J: TRBJ2-1
CDR3: CASSLGGLEQFF

V: TRBV28
J: TRBJ1-3
CDR3: CASSSPGNTIHF

V: TRBV18
J: TRBJ1-1
CDR3: CASSPGAPSTEAFF

V: TRBV6-5
J: TRBJ2-2
CDR3: CASSFDPSHTGELFF

V: TRBV2
J: TRBJ1-4
CDR3: CASSDSRSDNEKLFF

V: TRBV5-1
J: TRBJ2-3
CDR3: CASSLSGISTDTQYF

V: TRBV6-5
J: TRBJ1-1
CDR3: CASSSNPGDTEAFF

V: TRBV7-3
J: TRBJ2-7
CDR3: CASSLTIGGSYEQYF

V: TRBV28
J: TRBJ2-3
CDR3: CASMQSTDTQYF

V: TRBV5-6
J: TRBJ2-3
CDR3: CASSETGLGEITQYF

V: TRBV12-3/TRBV12-4
J: TRBJ2-7
CDR3: CASSHLLYEQYF

V: TRBV7-2
J: TRBJ2-1
CDR3: CASSLATSGSHGEQFF

V: TRBV20-1
J: TRBJ2-3
CDR3: CSAESGRGKDTQYF

V: TRBV7-9
J: TRBJ2-2
CDR3: CASSSDRSNTGELFF

V: TRBV9
J: TRBJ2-5
CDR3: CASSVGGSPETQYF

V: TRBV3-1
J: TRBJ2-3
CDR3: CASSQVSGRPSDTQYF

V: TRBV20-1
J: TRBJ1-6
CDR3: CSARPNNSPLHF

V: TRBV25-1
J: TRBJ1-1
CDR3: CASSNTDTEAFF

V: TRBV12-5
J: TRBJ1-6
CDR3: CARYMGNSPLHF

V: TRBV24-1
J: TRBJ1-1
CDR3: CATSDTGANTEAFF

V: TRBV7-9
J: TRBJ2-5
CDR3: CASSFRSTQETQYF

V: TRBV20-1
J: TRBJ2-6
CDR3: CSAFPRDRLPLSSGANVLTF

V: TRBV14
J: TRBJ1-2
CDR3: CASSPGLSYGYTF

V: TRBV12-3/TRBV12-4
J: TRBJ1-6
CDR3: CASTDEFNSPLHF

V: TRBV5-6
J: TRBJ1-5
CDR3: CASSLRGFQPQHF